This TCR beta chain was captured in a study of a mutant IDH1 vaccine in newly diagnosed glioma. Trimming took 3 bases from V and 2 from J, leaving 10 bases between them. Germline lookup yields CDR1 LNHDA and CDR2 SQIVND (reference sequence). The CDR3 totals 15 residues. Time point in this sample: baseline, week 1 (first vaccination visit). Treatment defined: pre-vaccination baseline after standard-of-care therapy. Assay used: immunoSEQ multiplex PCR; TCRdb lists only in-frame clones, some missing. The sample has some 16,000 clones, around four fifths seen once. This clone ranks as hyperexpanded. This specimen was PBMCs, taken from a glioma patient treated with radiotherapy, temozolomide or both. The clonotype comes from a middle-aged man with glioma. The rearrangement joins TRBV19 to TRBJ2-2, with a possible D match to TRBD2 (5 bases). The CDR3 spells CASSMALANTGELFF. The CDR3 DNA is TGTGCCAGTAGTATGGCGCTAGCAAACACCGGGGAGCTGTTTTTT.